One sample yielded the 27 T cell receptor beta chains listed below, sequenced in a study of T-cell memory formation after mild COVID-19. TCRdb called the 5' RACE reads again in MiXCR, with one record for every CDR3 protein. The sample lists a few hundred thousand distinct CDR3 sequences; 8% to 9.5% were seen once. Source material: PBMCs or a T cell subset sorted from them (not recorded which). The receptors stem from a man aged 18 to 29 who had mild COVID-19 (a few samples of this study predate the infection). Cell type and time point are not known.

The chain employs TRBV6-2 or TRBV6-3 and TRBJ1-1, with 9 bases lining up with TRBD1. Trimming cost V 7 bases and J 7 bases; bases outside gene matches: 10. Germline V CDR1 and CDR2: MNHEY, SVGEGT. There are 14 residues in the CDR3. The CDR3 protein is CASNPGQGLSEAFF. The CDR3 DNA is TGTGCCAGCAACCCGGGACAGGGACTGAGTGAAGCTTTCTTT.

V and J are TRBV6-2 or TRBV6-3 and TRBJ1-1; unclear D gene. The CDR3 length is 16 residues. Per the germline V gene, CDR1 is MNHEY and CDR2 is SVGEGT. V gave up 2 bases and J gave up 1 base, with 14 bases separating them. CDR3 in amino acids: CASSYGSGSANTEAFF. DNA of the CDR3: TGTGCCAGCAGTTACGGGTCCGGGTCGGCGAACACTGAAGCTTTCTTT.

This clonotype was picked up a small number of times. V gene TRBV6-1 combines with J gene TRBJ2-2; D not resolved. The CDR3 is 13 residues long. Trimming took off 6 bases at V and 0 bases at J, with 5 bases between the two ends. Germline assignment: CDR1 MNHNS and CDR2 SASEGT. The CDR3, as DNA: TGTGCCAGCAGAAGGCCGAACACCGGGGAGCTGTTTTTT. Translated, it gives CASRRPNTGELFF.

The J gene is TRBJ1-4, the V gene TRBV5-6; D remains ambiguous. In germline, CDR1 is SGHDT, CDR2 YYEEEE. This CDR3 comprises 14 residues. Trimming stripped 1 base from V and 4 bases from J, with 8 bases between. CDR3 protein: CASSLSARNEKLFF. In nucleotides, the CDR3 is TGTGCCAGCAGCTTGTCCGCCCGTAATGAAAAACTGTTTTTT.

This clonotype was counted many times. J is TRBJ2-6 and V is TRBV5-1; D is possibly TRBD1 (6 bases). Deletions cut 1 base from V and 0 bases from J, with 14 bases between. CDR3 length equals 18 residues. The germline V gene encodes CDR1 SGHRS and CDR2 YFSETQ. CDR3 nucleotides: TGCGCCAGCAGCTTGTATCTGACAGGAGGCTCTGGGGCCAACGTCCTGACTTTC. Translating it yields CASSLYLTGGSGANVLTF.

The chain uses TRBV5-1 and TRBJ1-2; D unresolved. Per germline, CDR1 SGHRS and CDR2 YFSETQ. This CDR3 comprises 13 residues. Trimming stripped 0 bases from V and 6 bases from J, with 9 bases between. The CDR3 region is CASSLDGIDGYTF. The CDR3 DNA reads as TGCGCCAGCAGCTTGGACGGGATCGATGGCTACACCTTC.

The sample holds many counts of this clonotype. The chain joins TRBV20-1 to TRBJ1-3; D gene ambiguous. Germline loops: CDR1 DFQATT, CDR2 SNEGSKA (reference sequence). The CDR3 spans 15 residues. Trimming shortened V by 0 bases and J by 6 bases, and 15 bases separated the two germline ends. CDR3 nucleotide sequence: TGCAGTGCTAGAGATCTGTCAGACGCCTCAAACACCATATATTTT. Amino acids: CSARDLSDASNTIYF.

This clonotype was recorded a few times. The DNA of the CDR3 is TGCAGCGGGGACAGGGGCGCTCCCAATACGCAGTATTTT. Its translation is CSGDRGAPNTQYF. V and J are TRBV29-1 and TRBJ2-3; TRBD1 matches 10 bases. Germline assignment: CDR1 SQVTM and CDR2 ANQGSEA. The CDR3 consists of 13 residues. V gave up 7 bases and J gave up 7 bases; unmatched junction bases: 8.

The chain has TRBV5-1 and TRBJ2-1; D call uncertain. The CDR3 contains 13 residues. Germline V gene sequence: CDR1 SGHRS, CDR2 YFSETQ. The germline V and J ends were trimmed by 0 bases and 7 bases, with 8 bases remaining between them. CDR3 amino acids: CASSLARRNEQFF. CDR3 bases: TGCGCCAGCAGCTTGGCCCGGCGGAATGAGCAGTTCTTC.

The V and J genes are TRBV7-8 and TRBJ1-4; D gene ambiguous. The CDR3 is 14 residues long. V lost 1 base and J 11 bases, leaving 14 bases between the germline ends. Germline V gives CDR1 SGHVS, CDR2 FQNEAQ. The CDR3 spells CASSLDAARRKLFF. CDR3 sequence (DNA): TGTGCCAGCAGCTTAGATGCAGCCCGGAGGAAACTGTTTTTT.

This sequence joins TRBV5-1 and TRBJ1-1; perhaps TRBD1 as D (5 bases). The CDR3 length is 14 residues. V lost 0 bases and J lost 6, with 12 bases in between. The V gene's germline CDR1 is SGHRS and CDR2 YFSETQ. The CDR3 DNA is TGCGCCAGCAGCTTGGGGGCCAGGGACGCTGAAGCTTTCTTT. Encoded protein: CASSLGARDAEAFF. The variable domain in full, with the rest retrieved from reference TRBV5-1 and TRBJ1-1, is KAGVTQTPRYLIKTRGQQVTLSCSPISGHRSVSWYQQTPGQGLQFLFEYFSETQRNKGNFPGRFSGRQFSNSRSEMNVSTLELGDSALYLCASSLGARDAEAFFGQGTRLTVV.

The genes are TRBV11-3 and TRBJ2-5; weak D call: TRBD1 (5 bases). The CDR3 sequence is 13 residues long. Germline V gene data show CDR1 as SGHNT and CDR2 as YENEEA. V lost 5 bases and J 0 bases, leaving 7 bases between the germline ends. CDR3 DNA sequence: TGTGCCAGCAGCCCGGACAACCAAGAGACCCAGTACTTC. It translates to CASSPDNQETQYF.

V gene TRBV7-9 combines with J gene TRBJ2-2; D remains ambiguous. The CDR3 is made up of 12 amino acids. V lost 11 bases to trimming and J lost 4 bases, with 11 bases between them. Germline V gene sequence: CDR1 SEHNR, CDR2 FQNEAQ (reference sequence). The CDR3: CAGSDGTGELFF. In DNA form, the CDR3 reads TGTGCCGGGTCGGACGGCACCGGGGAGCTGTTTTTT.

This clonotype was recorded a few times. The rearrangement uses TRBV28 and TRBJ1-2, with D possibly being TRBD1 (6 bases). V lost 7 bases and J 3 bases, leaving 18 bases between the germline ends. Looked up from germline, CDR1 is MDHEN and CDR2 is SYDVKM. The length of the CDR3 is 15 residues. In nucleotides, the CDR3 is TGTGCCAGCATTCAGAGGCACAGGGCTTACTATGGCTACACCTTC. Translating gives CASIQRHRAYYGYTF.

The chain carries TRBV3-1 and TRBJ2-5, with 9 bases fitting TRBD1. J was trimmed by 5 bases and V by 5 bases; bases with no gene match: 9. The germline gives CDR1 LGHDT, CDR2 YNNKEL (reference sequence). The CDR3 loop spans 15 amino acids. Written as DNA, the CDR3 is TGTGCCAGCAGCTTTCCCGGGACAGGGACGGAGACCCAGTACTTC. Translation gives CASSFPGTGTETQYF.

The DNA for the CDR3 is TGTGCCAGCAATTTCGCGGGGGGGCCAAGAAAGGAGACCCAGTACTTC. Its translation: CASNFAGGPRKETQYF. This rearrangement joins TRBV6-2 or TRBV6-3 to TRBJ2-5; the match to TRBD2 covers 9 bases. Unmatched junction bases numbered 14, after V lost 7 bases and J lost 5 bases. CDR3 length equals 16 residues. Germline CDR1 reads MNHEY; CDR2 reads SVGEGT.

This clonotype was observed a few times. The gene calls are TRBV4-3 and TRBJ2-7; D not certain. CDR3 size: 13 residues. Deletions cut 5 bases from V and 2 bases from J, with 10 bases between. Germline V gene sequence: CDR1 LGHNA, CDR2 YSLEER. The CDR3 protein is CASSKDRTYEQYF. CDR3 nucleotide sequence: TGCGCCAGCAGCAAGGACCGTACCTACGAGCAGTACTTC.

This clonotype was recorded many times. The CDR3 protein is CATSDARDSHGYNEQFF. CDR3 bases: TGTGCCACCAGTGATGCACGGGACAGTCACGGCTACAATGAGCAGTTCTTC. This rearrangement joins TRBV24-1 to TRBJ2-1; TRBD1 matches 7 bases. V was pared by 3 bases and J by 3 bases, with 10 bases of the junction left unmatched. This CDR3 spans 17 amino acids. CDR1 and CDR2 from the germline V gene are KGHDR and SFDVKD.

This clonotype was seen a handful of times. The gene calls are TRBV7-2 and TRBJ1-1; 12 positions match TRBD1. Germline CDR1 is SGHTA and CDR2 is FQGNSA. J was trimmed by 5 bases and V by 4 bases; bases with no gene match: 8. CDR3 size: 16 residues. CDR3 sequence: CASSSGQGAGGTEAFF. In DNA, the CDR3 is TGTGCCAGCAGCTCGGGACAGGGGGCTGGGGGGACTGAAGCTTTCTTT.

The chain links TRBV7-9 to TRBJ1-1, with a weak D call TRBD1 (6 bases). Germline assignment: CDR1 SEHNR and CDR2 FQNEAQ (reference sequence). With 9 bases removed from V and 4 bases from J, the gap between germline ends came to 15 bases. This CDR3 has 13 residues. CDR3 DNA sequence: TGTGCCAGTATCAAGGGGGAGGCCACTGAAGCTTTCTTT. Translated, it gives CASIKGEATEAFF.

The rearrangement joins TRBV7-9 to TRBJ2-1; 7 bases line up with TRBD1. In germline, CDR1 is SEHNR, CDR2 FQNEAQ (reference sequence). Trimming at V came to 10 bases and at J to 5 bases, leaving 5 bases not matched to a gene. This CDR3 contains 12 residues. In DNA form, the CDR3 reads TGTGCCATCGGGACAGCCAACAATGAGCAGTTCTTC. It specifies CAIGTANNEQFF.

This chain links TRBV7-2 with TRBJ2-5, with D tentatively TRBD1 (5 bases). The CDR3 is 14 amino acids. CDR1 and CDR2 (germline): SGHTA, FQGNSA. V lost 5 bases and J 3 bases, leaving 13 bases between the germline ends. The CDR3 bases are TGTGCCAGCAGCACCCGACAGTACGAAGAGACCCAGTACTTC. Translated: CASSTRQYEETQYF.

This clonotype was found a few times. V is TRBV6-2 or TRBV6-3 and J is TRBJ1-2, with D tentatively TRBD1 (5 bases). This CDR3 has 16 residues. CDR1 and CDR2 (germline): MNHEY, SVGEGT. V was clipped by 0 bases and J by 3 bases, with 14 bases between them. The CDR3 loop is CASSYSGPWGDYGYTF. Written as DNA, the CDR3 is TGTGCCAGCAGTTACTCGGGTCCGTGGGGCGACTATGGCTACACCTTC.

In this sample, this clonotype turned up many times. The V and J genes are TRBV5-1 and TRBJ2-7, with D tentatively TRBD1 (6 bases). The CDR3 has 14 amino acids. Germline lookup yields CDR1 SGHRS and CDR2 YFSETQ. The V end was cut by 0 bases, the J end by 5 bases, with 12 bases between. This chain's CDR3 is CASSLGDTGNEQYF. CDR3 nucleotide sequence: TGCGCCAGCAGCTTGGGGGACACAGGGAACGAGCAGTACTTC.

This clonotype was found many times. This chain connects TRBV5-5 to TRBJ2-5; D is perhaps TRBD2 (5 bases). The germline V and J ends were trimmed by 2 bases and 2 bases, with 10 bases remaining between them. The CDR3 totals 14 residues. Germline CDR1 is SGHKS and CDR2 is YYEKEE (reference sequence). The CDR3 DNA reads as TGTGCCAGCAGCTTAGCGGTTCTTCAAGAGACCCAGTACTTC. It yields the protein CASSLAVLQETQYF.

This clonotype was counted many times. The rearrangement joins TRBV7-2 to TRBJ1-1; 8 nucleotides agree with TRBD1. Germline V gene data show CDR1 as SGHTA and CDR2 as FQGNSA. Losses at the gene ends were 6 bases for V and 8 bases for J; bases not matched to a gene: 11. This CDR3 spans 14 amino acids. For the CDR3, the DNA is TGTGCCAGCAGTCGACCCGGGACAGGAAAAGAAGCTTTCTTT. The encoded protein is CASSRPGTGKEAFF. The full variable domain, in which reference TRBV7-2 and TRBJ1-1 provide the parts outside the CDR3, is GAGVSQSPSNKVTEKGKDVELRCDPISGHTALYWYRQSLGQGLEFLIYFQGNSAPDKSGLPSDRFSAERTGGSVSTLTIQRTQQEDSAVYLCASSRPGTGKEAFFGQGTRLTVV.

This clonotype was seen a few times. The rearrangement links TRBV5-1 to TRBJ2-6; 7 bases are shared with TRBD2. The germline CDR1 and CDR2 sequences are SGHRS and YFSETQ. The trim removed 1 base at V and 0 bases at J, leaving 10 bases unmatched. This CDR3 has 19 residues. CDR3 DNA: TGCGCCAGCAGCTTGACCTCGGGGGGACTAAACTCTGGGGCCAACGTCCTGACTTTC. Amino acids: CASSLTSGGLNSGANVLTF.